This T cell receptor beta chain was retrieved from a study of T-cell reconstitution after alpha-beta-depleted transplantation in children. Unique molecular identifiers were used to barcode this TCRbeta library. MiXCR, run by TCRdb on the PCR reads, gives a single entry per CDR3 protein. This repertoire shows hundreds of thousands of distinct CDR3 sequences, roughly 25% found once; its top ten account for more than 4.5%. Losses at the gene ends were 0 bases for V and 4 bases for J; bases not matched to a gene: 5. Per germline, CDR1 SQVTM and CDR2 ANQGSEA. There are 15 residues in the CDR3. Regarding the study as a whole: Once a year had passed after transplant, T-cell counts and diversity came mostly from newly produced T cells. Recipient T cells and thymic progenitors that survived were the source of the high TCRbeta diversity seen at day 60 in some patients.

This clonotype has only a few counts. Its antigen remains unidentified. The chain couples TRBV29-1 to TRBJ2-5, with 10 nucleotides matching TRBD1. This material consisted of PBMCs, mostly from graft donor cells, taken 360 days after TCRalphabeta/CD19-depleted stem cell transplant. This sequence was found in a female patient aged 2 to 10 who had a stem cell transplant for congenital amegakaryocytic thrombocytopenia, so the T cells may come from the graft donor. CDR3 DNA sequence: TGCAGCGTTGAAGATATCGGGACAGGGGTAGAGACCCAGTACTTC. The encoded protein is CSVEDIGTGVETQYF.